This record looks at one T cell receptor (beta chain) sequence and its context. These data belong to a study of T cell responses to AZD1222 COVID-19 vaccine. There are 16 residues in the CDR3. V lost 3 bases to trimming and J lost 7 bases; unmatched junction nucleotides: 7. Germline lookup yields CDR1 LGHNA and CDR2 YSLEER. Assay: immunoSEQ multiplex PCR; the TCRdb copy retains only in-frame clones and omits some. The data hold under 200,000 clones, with about 89% observed a single time. This TCR derives from an adult in good health. Sequenced material: peripheral blood, taken on day 0 of MenACWY control vaccination. The chain uses TRBV4-3 and TRBJ2-2; the match to TRBD2 covers 11 bases. The CDR3 DNA reads as TGCGCCAGCAGCCAGGGTAGCGGGGGGGCCATCGGGGAGCTGTTTTTT. Amino acids: CASSQGSGGAIGELFF.